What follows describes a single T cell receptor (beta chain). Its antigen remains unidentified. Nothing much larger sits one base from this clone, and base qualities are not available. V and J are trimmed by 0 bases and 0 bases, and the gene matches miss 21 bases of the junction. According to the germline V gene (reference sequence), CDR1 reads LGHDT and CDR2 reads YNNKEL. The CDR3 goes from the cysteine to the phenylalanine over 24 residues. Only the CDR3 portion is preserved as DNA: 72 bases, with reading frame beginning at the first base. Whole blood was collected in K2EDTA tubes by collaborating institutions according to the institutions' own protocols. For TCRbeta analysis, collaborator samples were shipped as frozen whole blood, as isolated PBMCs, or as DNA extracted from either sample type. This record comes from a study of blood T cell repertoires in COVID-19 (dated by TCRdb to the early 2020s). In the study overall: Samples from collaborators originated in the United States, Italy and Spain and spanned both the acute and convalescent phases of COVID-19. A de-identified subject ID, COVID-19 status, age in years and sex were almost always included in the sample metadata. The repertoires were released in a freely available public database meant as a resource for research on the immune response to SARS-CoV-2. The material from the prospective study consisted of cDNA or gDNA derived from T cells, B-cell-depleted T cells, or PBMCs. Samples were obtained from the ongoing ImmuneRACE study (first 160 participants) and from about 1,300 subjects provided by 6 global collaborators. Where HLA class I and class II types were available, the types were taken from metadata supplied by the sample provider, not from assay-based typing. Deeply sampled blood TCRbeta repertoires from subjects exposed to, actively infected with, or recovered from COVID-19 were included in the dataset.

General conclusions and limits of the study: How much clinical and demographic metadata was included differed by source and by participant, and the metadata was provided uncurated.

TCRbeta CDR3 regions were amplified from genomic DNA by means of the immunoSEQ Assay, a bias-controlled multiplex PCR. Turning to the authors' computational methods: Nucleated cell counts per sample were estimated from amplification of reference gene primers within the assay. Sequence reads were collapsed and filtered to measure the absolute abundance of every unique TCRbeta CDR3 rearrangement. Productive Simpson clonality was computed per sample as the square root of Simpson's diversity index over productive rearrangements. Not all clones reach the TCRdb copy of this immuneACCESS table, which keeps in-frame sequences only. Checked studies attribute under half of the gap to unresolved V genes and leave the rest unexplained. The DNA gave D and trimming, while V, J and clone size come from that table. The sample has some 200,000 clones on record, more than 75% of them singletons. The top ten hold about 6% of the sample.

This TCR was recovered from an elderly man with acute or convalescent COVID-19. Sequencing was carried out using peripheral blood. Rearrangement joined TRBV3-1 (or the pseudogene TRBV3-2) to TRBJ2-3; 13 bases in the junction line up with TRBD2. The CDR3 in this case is CASSQDSTKRPSGTSGTSTDTQYF. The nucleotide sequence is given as TGTGCCAGCAGCCAAGATTCCACAAAAAGGCCCTCCGGGACTAGCGGGACTAGCACAGATACGCAGTATTTT.